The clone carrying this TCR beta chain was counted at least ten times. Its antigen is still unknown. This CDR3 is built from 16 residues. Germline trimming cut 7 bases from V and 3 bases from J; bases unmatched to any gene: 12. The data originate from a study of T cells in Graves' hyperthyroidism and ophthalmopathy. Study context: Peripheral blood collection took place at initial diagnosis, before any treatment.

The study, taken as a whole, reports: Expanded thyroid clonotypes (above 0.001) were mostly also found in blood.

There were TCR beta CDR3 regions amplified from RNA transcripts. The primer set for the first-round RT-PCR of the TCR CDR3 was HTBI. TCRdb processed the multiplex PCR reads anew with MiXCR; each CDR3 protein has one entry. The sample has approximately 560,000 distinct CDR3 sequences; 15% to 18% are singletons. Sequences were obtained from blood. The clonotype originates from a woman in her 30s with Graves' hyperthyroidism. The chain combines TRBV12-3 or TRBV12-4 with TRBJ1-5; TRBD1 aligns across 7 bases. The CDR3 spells CASTPGQGVHNQPQHF. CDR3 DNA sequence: TGTGCCAGCACCCCTGGGCAGGGGGTACACAATCAGCCCCAGCATTTT.